This T cell receptor (beta chain) was profiled in a study of CD8 T cells in ankylosing spondylitis. Findings and caveats of the study: Researchers report that disease-linked clones proved CD8+ and relatively rare in peripheral blood.

This clonotype was seen at least ten times. Its target is unknown. The germline V gene has CDR1 SEHNR and CDR2 FQNEAQ (reference sequence). The CDR3 has 15 residues. Trimming removed 5 bases at V and 4 bases at J, with 16 bases between. The authors made TCR beta libraries by quantitative 5'-RACE with molecular barcodes. TCRdb passed the 5' RACE reads through MiXCR, listing each CDR3 protein once. Of about 240,000 distinct CDR3 sequences listed, 8% to 9.5% are singletons. The sample consisted of blood, either unsorted or a sorted T cell fraction (not recorded which). The chain links TRBV7-9 to TRBJ2-3; no clear D gene. The source of this sequence is a male donor with ankylosing spondylitis or in good health (not recorded which). The CDR3 region has the DNA TGTGCCAGCAGCATGGACGTCAGCCCGGCAGATACGCAGTATTTT. Encoded protein: CASSMDVSPADTQYF.